This is a list of T cell receptor beta chains from one sample in a study of T cell responses to AZD1222 COVID-19 vaccine. Method: immunoSEQ multiplex PCR; TCRdb's copy keeps in-frame clones and lacks some. This sample carries 80,000 to 100,000 clones, around 89% of them seen once, and the ten largest clones take 7.5%. The input for sequencing was peripheral blood, taken on day 0 of AZD1222 vaccination. All receptors come from an adult in good health. The CDR3 runs from the conserved cysteine through the conserved F or W. Each record gives: D gene, J gene, V gene, clone size, CDR3 protein, CDR3 DNA. D genes are given only for firm matches. Rows give clone size only sometimes, using once, few, many, or a class for an expanded clone.

TRBD1 TRBJ2-1 TRBV7-9 - CASSLNRGADEQFF TGTGCCAGCAGCTTAAACAGGGGGGCCGATGAGCAGTTCTTC
- TRBJ2-6 TRBV15 - CATSIDLLGANVLTF TGTGCCACCAGCATAGACCTGCTCGGGGCCAACGTCCTGACTTTC
- TRBJ1-5 TRBV19 - CASALNVVGNQPQHF TGTGCCAGTGCCTTAAATGTGGTTGGCAATCAGCCCCAGCATTTT
TRBD2 TRBJ2-7 TRBV4-1 once CASSQTGGYEQYF TGCGCCAGCAGCCAGACGGGGGGTTACGAGCAGTACTTC
TRBD1 TRBJ2-7 TRBV28 - CASSRDRNSYEQYF TGTGCCAGCAGTCGGGACAGGAACTCCTACGAGCAGTACTTC
TRBD1 TRBJ2-6 TRBV15 - CATSRDRDSSGANVLTF TGTGCCACCAGCAGAGATCGGGACAGCTCTGGGGCCAACGTCCTGACTTTC
TRBD2 TRBJ2-1 TRBV6-5 - CASSSPGLALNEQFF TGTGCCAGCAGTTCCCCGGGACTAGCTCTAAATGAGCAGTTCTTC
- TRBJ2-5 TRBV7-6 once CASSLAGGEVETQYF TGTGCCAGCAGCTTGGCCGGGGGCGAGGTGGAGACCCAGTACTTC
TRBD2 TRBJ2-7 TRBV7-3 few CASSLLAGGSYEQYF TGTGCCAGCAGCTTATTAGCGGGTGGCTCCTACGAGCAGTACTTC
TRBD1 TRBJ1-5 TRBV28 - CASSLVTDRGNQPQHF TGTGCCAGCAGTTTAGTCACTGACAGGGGAAATCAGCCCCAGCATTTT
TRBD2 TRBJ2-5 TRBV6-6 once CASSYSTERGGETQYF TGTGCCAGCAGTTACTCCACCGAGCGGGGGGGTGAGACCCAGTACTTC
- TRBJ2-7 TRBV24-1 - CATSGMSREQYF TGTGCCACCAGTGGTATGTCCCGCGAGCAGTACTTC
- TRBJ2-7 TRBV11-2 - CASSLDPGSPTEQYF TGTGCCAGCAGCTTAGATCCAGGAAGCCCTACCGAGCAGTACTTC
TRBD2 TRBJ2-3 TRBV19 - CASSSRLAGVLDTQYF TGTGCCAGTAGTTCCCGACTAGCGGGAGTGTTAGATACGCAGTATTTT
- TRBJ1-4 TRBV5-4 - CASSSGGAEEKLFF TGTGCCAGCAGCTCCGGGGGCGCCGAGGAAAAACTGTTTTTT
- TRBJ2-7 TRBV5-1 once CASGTGNSYEQYF TGCGCCAGCGGCACCGGAAACTCCTACGAGCAGTACTTC
- TRBJ1-1 TRBV3-1/TRBV3-2 - CASSQDTGVNTEAFF TGTGCCAGCAGCCAAGATACCGGGGTGAACACTGAAGCTTTCTTT